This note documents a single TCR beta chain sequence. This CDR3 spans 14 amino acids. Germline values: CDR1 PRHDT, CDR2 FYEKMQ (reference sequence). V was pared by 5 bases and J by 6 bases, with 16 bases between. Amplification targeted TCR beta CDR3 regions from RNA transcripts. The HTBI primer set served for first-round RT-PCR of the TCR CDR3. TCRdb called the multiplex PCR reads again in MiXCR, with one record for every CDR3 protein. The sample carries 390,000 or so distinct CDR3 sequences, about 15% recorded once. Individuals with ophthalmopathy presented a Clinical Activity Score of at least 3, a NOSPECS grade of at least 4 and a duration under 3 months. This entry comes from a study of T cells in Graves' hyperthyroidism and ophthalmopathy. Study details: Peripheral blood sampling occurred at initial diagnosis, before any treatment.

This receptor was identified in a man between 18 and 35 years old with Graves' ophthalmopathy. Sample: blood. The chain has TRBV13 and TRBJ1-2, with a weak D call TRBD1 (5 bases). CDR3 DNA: TGTGCCAGCAGCCCCGCCGGGCAGGGCGATGGCTACACCTTC. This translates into CASSPAGQGDGYTF.